Listed below are T cell receptor beta chains from one sample, sequenced in a study of CD8+ T cells in alopecia areata. Produced via immunoSEQ multiplex PCR; TCRdb's table is partial and in-frame only. The data contain roughly 210,000 clones, 40% to 55% of them singletons. This sample comprised CD4+ T cells sorted from blood, obtained at approximately week 36, from a patient treated with tofacitinib. The receptors originated from a human donor with alopecia areata. Each CDR3 is given with its conserved first and last residue. D genes are given only for firm matches. Size is stated for part of the rows, as once, few or many counts, or as a class when the clone is expanded.

J: TRBJ2-5
size: few
D: TRBD2
V: TRBV15
CDR3: CATTPGGKTVQETQYF
DNA: TGTGCCACCACCCCGGGGGGAAAGACAGTCCAAGAGACCCAGTACTTC

J: TRBJ2-1
size: -
D: TRBD2
V: TRBV7-2
CDR3: CASSLGAGEYNEQFF
DNA: TGTGCCAGCAGCTTAGGAGCGGGAGAGTACAATGAGCAGTTCTTC

J: TRBJ1-1
size: few
D: -
V: TRBV7-6
CDR3: CASSPYGGVNTEAFF
DNA: TGTGCCAGCAGCCCCTACGGTGGGGTGAACACTGAAGCTTTCTTT

J: TRBJ2-7
size: -
D: TRBD2
V: TRBV30
CDR3: CAWSKGLAGSYEQYF
DNA: TGTGCCTGGTCTAAGGGACTAGCGGGATCCTACGAGCAGTACTTC

J: TRBJ2-3
size: -
D: TRBD2
V: TRBV29-1
CDR3: CSADSGSRTDTQYF
DNA: TGCAGCGCCGATAGCGGGAGTCGTACAGATACGCAGTATTTT

J: TRBJ2-3
size: many
D: -
V: TRBV13
CDR3: CASSLGGVSTDTQYF
DNA: TGTGCCAGCAGCTTAGGGGGAGTTAGCACAGATACGCAGTATTTT

J: TRBJ2-3
size: -
D: -
V: TRBV19
CDR3: CASSISTPADTQYF
DNA: TGTGCCAGTAGTATCAGTACTCCGGCAGATACGCAGTATTTT

J: TRBJ1-2
size: -
D: -
V: TRBV30
CDR3: CAWSTSPVSANYGYTF
DNA: TGTGCCTGGAGTACGTCCCCGGTTTCCGCTAACTATGGCTACACCTTC

J: TRBJ2-3
size: -
D: -
V: TRBV30
CDR3: CAQFTDTQYF
DNA: TGTGCCCAGTTCACAGATACGCAGTATTTT

J: TRBJ1-5
size: few
D: -
V: TRBV30
CDR3: CAWSVTGRDQPQHF
DNA: TGTGCCTGGAGTGTAACTGGCAGGGATCAGCCCCAGCATTTT

J: TRBJ2-5
size: -
D: -
V: TRBV15
CDR3: CATSRSSGLGEETQYF
DNA: TGTGCCACCAGCAGATCATCGGGACTGGGTGAAGAGACCCAGTACTTC

J: TRBJ1-1
size: few
D: -
V: TRBV7-9
CDR3: CASSFTGGFVNF
DNA: TGTGCCAGCAGCTTTACAGGAGGGTTTGTTAACTTT

J: TRBJ2-5
size: -
D: TRBD1
V: TRBV5-4
CDR3: CASSLSGTGGLETQYF
DNA: TGTGCCAGCAGCTTATCCGGGACAGGGGGCTTGGAGACCCAGTACTTC

J: TRBJ2-7
size: -
D: -
V: TRBV4-1
CDR3: CASSQNPADPEQYF
DNA: TGCGCCAGCAGCCAAAATCCGGCCGACCCCGAGCAGTACTTC

J: TRBJ2-7
size: -
D: TRBD2
V: TRBV4-1
CDR3: CASSQPGLGGYEQYF
DNA: TGCGCCAGCAGCCAACCGGGACTAGGTGGCTACGAGCAGTACTTC

J: TRBJ1-3
size: few
D: TRBD1
V: TRBV28
CDR3: CASRIQGISGNTIYF
DNA: TGTGCCAGCAGGATACAGGGGATCTCTGGAAACACCATATATTTT

J: TRBJ2-5
size: -
D: -
V: TRBV5-1
CDR3: CASSSPGEKTQYF
DNA: TGCGCCAGCAGTTCCCCAGGGGAGAAGACCCAGTACTTC

J: TRBJ2-1
size: -
D: TRBD1
V: TRBV29-1
CDR3: CSASDRDPFF
DNA: TGCAGCGCCAGTGACAGGGATCCTTTCTTC

J: TRBJ2-2
size: -
D: -
V: TRBV6-5
CDR3: CASSTALNTGELFF
DNA: TGTGCCAGCAGTACGGCGCTAAACACCGGGGAGCTGTTTTTT

J: TRBJ2-3
size: -
D: TRBD2
V: TRBV2
CDR3: CASRVGTGLVGSTDTQYF
DNA: TGTGCCAGCAGGGTTGGGACTGGACTAGTGGGATCCACAGATACGCAGTATTTT

J: TRBJ1-1
size: few
D: -
V: TRBV30
CDR3: CAWTLNTEAFF
DNA: TGTGCCTGGACCCTTAACACTGAAGCTTTCTTT

J: TRBJ2-7
size: few
D: TRBD2
V: TRBV18
CDR3: CASSRGTTGGYEQYF
DNA: TGTGCCAGCTCACGAGGGACAACGGGGGGGTACGAGCAGTACTTC

J: TRBJ1-5
size: -
D: -
V: TRBV6-6
CDR3: CASTLRGAGHQPQHF
DNA: TGTGCCAGCACCCTCCGAGGGGCAGGCCATCAGCCCCAGCATTTT

J: TRBJ2-5
size: -
D: TRBD2
V: TRBV6-5
CDR3: CASGLAGETQYF
DNA: TGTGCCAGCGGGCTAGCGGGAGAGACCCAGTACTTC

J: TRBJ2-1
size: many
D: TRBD2
V: TRBV7-2
CDR3: CASSLRTSFRLEQFF
DNA: TGTGCCAGCAGCTTACGGACTAGCTTTCGTCTTGAGCAGTTCTTC

J: TRBJ1-5
size: few
D: -
V: TRBV6-6
CDR3: CASSYSSGQPQHF
DNA: TGTGCCAGCAGTTACTCGAGTGGGCAGCCCCAGCATTTT

J: TRBJ1-1
size: -
D: TRBD1
V: TRBV30
CDR3: CAWSRGTGNTEAFF
DNA: TGTGCCTGGAGTAGGGGGACAGGGAACACTGAAGCTTTCTTT

J: TRBJ1-1
size: -
D: -
V: TRBV19
CDR3: CASSIRVMNTEAFF
DNA: TGTGCCAGTAGTATCAGGGTGATGAACACTGAAGCTTTCTTT

J: TRBJ1-1
size: once
D: -
V: TRBV4-3
CDR3: CASSQLTRNTEAFF
DNA: TGCGCCAGCAGCCAGCTCACAAGGAACACTGAAGCTTTCTTT

J: TRBJ2-5
size: -
D: TRBD1
V: TRBV29-1
CDR3: CSVMTGGETQYF
DNA: TGCAGCGTTATGACAGGGGGAGAGACCCAGTACTTC